Listed here are 22 T cell receptor beta chains from one sample, sequenced in a study of blood T cells in healthy people across ages. The authors ran a second PCR of 7 to 11 cycles using a sample-barcoded 5' primer and a J-beta primer mix. One entry per CDR3 protein results from TCRdb running MiXCR on the 5' RACE reads. The table has fewer than 900,000 distinct CDR3 sequences, 35% to 45% seen once. The source material was blood. Receptors were obtained from a woman aged 55-69 years in good health.

The chain has TRBV12-3 or TRBV12-4 and TRBJ1-5, with 10 bases lining up with TRBD1. The CDR3 spans 15 residues. The V gene end was trimmed by 5 bases and the J gene end by 5 bases; junction bases not matched to a gene: 6. CDR3 DNA: TGTGCCAGCAGTCAGGGACAGGGGAGTGATCAGCCCCAGCATTTT. Its translation is CASSQGQGSDQPQHF.

This clonotype was found many times. V and J are TRBV11-1 and TRBJ2-3; 8 positions agree with TRBD2. This CDR3 has 16 amino acids. Germline loops: CDR1 SGHAT, CDR2 FQDESV (reference sequence). V lost 2 bases to trimming and J lost 0 bases; unmatched junction nucleotides: 4. CDR3 protein: CASSLMTSASTDTQYF. The CDR3 DNA is TGTGCCAGCAGCTTAATGACTAGCGCTAGCACAGATACGCAGTATTTT.

This clonotype was seen at least ten times. The J gene is TRBJ2-7, the V gene TRBV3-1; 7 positions agree with TRBD1. Trimming cost V 4 bases and J 2 bases; bases outside gene matches: 2. Germline V CDR1 and CDR2: LGHDT, YNNKEL (reference sequence). CDR3 length: 13 residues. The CDR3 reads CASSRQGPYEQYF. The DNA of the CDR3 is TGTGCCAGCAGCCGACAGGGTCCCTACGAGCAGTACTTC.

The chain combines TRBV6-6 with TRBJ2-1; tentative D call: TRBD2 (6 bases). In germline, CDR1 is MNHNY, CDR2 SVGAGI (reference sequence). The CDR3 sequence is 14 residues long. V dropped 2 bases and J dropped 6 bases, with 11 bases sitting between them. The DNA of the CDR3 is TGTGCCAGCAGTTACGGCGGGATAAGCAATGAGCAGTTCTTC. Amino acid sequence: CASSYGGISNEQFF.

This clonotype was counted only a few times. The chain recombines TRBV12-5 with TRBJ1-5; no clear D gene. V dropped 2 bases and J dropped 3 bases, with 14 bases sitting between them. This CDR3 spans 16 amino acids. CDR1 LGHNT and CDR2 FRNRAP come from the germline V gene. CDR3 bases: TGTGCTAGTGGTTTGCCAACAGCGAGTATCAATCAGCCCCAGCATTTT. Protein: CASGLPTASINQPQHF.

The gene calls are TRBV28 and TRBJ2-4; D gene ambiguous. The CDR3 is 15 amino acids. Germline CDR1 and CDR2: MDHEN and SYDVKM. Trimming took off 2 bases at V and 1 base at J, with 9 bases between the two ends. The CDR3 is CASSLSQAAKNIQYF. CDR3 DNA: TGTGCCAGCAGTTTAAGTCAGGCGGCCAAAAACATTCAGTACTTC.

This chain connects TRBV12-3 or TRBV12-4 to TRBJ2-1; TRBD2 agrees at 13 bases. CDR3 length: 16 residues. V shed 7 bases and J 6 bases; nucleotides not matched to a gene: 9. CDR3 loop: CASTGLAGEEGNEQFF. The CDR3 region has the DNA TGTGCCAGCACAGGACTAGCGGGAGAAGAGGGCAATGAGCAGTTCTTC.

The rearrangement links TRBV28 to TRBJ2-7, with 9 bases fitting TRBD1. The CDR3 consists of 17 residues. In germline, CDR1 is MDHEN, CDR2 SYDVKM. V lost 6 bases and J lost 0; bases outside the gene matches: 12. CDR3 residues: CASSPPGQGTSSYEQYF. In nucleotides, the CDR3 is TGTGCCAGCAGCCCACCTGGACAGGGGACCAGCTCCTACGAGCAGTACTTC. Drawing the rest from reference TRBV28 and TRBJ2-7, the complete variable domain is DVKVTQSSRYLVKRTGEKVFLECVQDMDHENMFWYRQDPGLGLRLIYFSYDVKMKEKGDIPEGYSVSREKKERFSLILESASTNQTSMYLCASSPPGQGTSSYEQYFGPGTRLTVT.

Details on this clonotype: A read error may explain this, as a much larger clone is one base away. The V gene is TRBV20-1, the J gene TRBJ2-1, with TRBD2 matching 7 bases. In germline, CDR1 is DFQATT, CDR2 SNEGSKA (reference sequence). The CDR3 totals 18 residues. For the CDR3, the DNA is TGCAGTGCAGCTCCGGGACTAAATTTGTTTAGCTCCTACAATGAGCGGTTCTTC. Translation gives CSAAPGLNLFSSYNERFF.

In its sample, this clonotype was seen many times. The CDR3 loop reads CASSPTTGANEQFF. The CDR3 DNA reads TGCGCCAGCAGCCCGACTACGGGAGCCAATGAGCAGTTCTTC. The chain couples TRBV5-1 to TRBJ2-1; TRBD2 might be the D (6 bases). V lost 4 bases and J 6 bases, leaving 14 bases between the germline ends. The CDR3 consists of 14 residues. CDR1 and CDR2 (germline): SGHRS, YFSETQ.

The sample holds many counts of this clonotype. The rearrangement joins TRBV6-2 or TRBV6-3 to TRBJ2-3, with 9 bases that match TRBD2. This CDR3 comprises 18 residues. Germline V CDR1 and CDR2: MNHEY, SVGEGT. The trim removed 4 bases at V and 5 bases at J, leaving 16 bases unmatched. For the CDR3, the DNA is TGTGCCAGCAGTTGGCCAATGAGACAGGGACTAGCTCAAGATACGCAGTATTTT. Translation gives CASSWPMRQGLAQDTQYF.

This clonotype was seen only a few times. The chain is built from TRBV28 and TRBJ2-1, with 9 bases matching TRBD1. V trimming: 10 bases; J trimming: 6 bases; junction bases outside the gene matches: 7. This CDR3 has 13 residues. Germline V gene sequence: CDR1 MDHEN, CDR2 SYDVKM. CDR3 loop: CATPGQGLNEQFF. In DNA, the CDR3 is TGTGCCACTCCGGGACAGGGCCTCAATGAGCAGTTCTTC.

Comment on this clonotype: A much more abundant neighbour one base away suggests this may be a read error. CDR3 nucleotides: TGTGCCAGCAGCCTAAGCGGGAGCGGCGATACGCAGTATTTT. This encodes CASSLSGSGDTQYF. The chain has TRBV7-9 and TRBJ2-3, with TRBD2 matching 8 bases. Germline values: CDR1 SEHNR, CDR2 FQNEAQ (reference sequence). The V gene end was trimmed by 5 bases and the J gene end by 6 bases; junction bases not matched to a gene: 7. This CDR3 has 14 residues.

This clonotype was counted only a few times. This sequence joins TRBV28 and TRBJ2-5; D ambiguous. V was clipped by 1 base and J by 7 bases, with 16 bases between them. The CDR3 totals 15 residues. CDR1 is MDHEN and CDR2 is SYDVKM in the germline V gene. The DNA for the CDR3 is TGTGCCAGCAGTTTATTGGACGGCTTCCGAGGGACCCAGTACTTC. It codes for CASSLLDGFRGTQYF.

In its sample, this clonotype was seen once. The CDR3 bases are TGTGCCAGCAGCTTGGTAGTAGGACTTAATGAGCAGTTCTTC. Residues: CASSLVVGLNEQFF. The V gene is TRBV5-5, the J gene TRBJ2-1, with D perhaps matching TRBD2 (5 bases). Germline V gives CDR1 SGHKS, CDR2 YYEKEE (reference sequence). V was clipped by 0 bases and J by 7 bases, with 11 bases between them. This CDR3 spans 14 amino acids. The full variable domain, with the rest looked up from reference TRBV5-5 and TRBJ2-1, is DAGVTQSPTHLIKTRGQQVTLRCSPISGHKSVSWYQQVLGQGPQFIFQYYEKEERGRGNFPDRFSARQFPNYSSELNVNALLLGDSALYLCASSLVVGLNEQFFGPGTRLTVL.

This sequence joins TRBV4-2 and TRBJ2-3, with D possibly TRBD1 on 5 matching bases. The CDR3 has 15 residues. Germline V gene lookup returns CDR1 LGHNA and CDR2 YNFKEQ. Trimming pared 3 bases from V and 1 base from J, leaving 11 bases between. CDR3 DNA: TGTGCCAGCAGCCAGTCTACAGGACGCACAGATACGCAGTATTTT. Translated: CASSQSTGRTDTQYF.

This clonotype was detected many times. This chain links TRBV29-1 with TRBJ2-5, with 9 bases lining up with TRBD2. Germline V gene data show CDR1 as SQVTM and CDR2 as ANQGSEA. This CDR3 is 16 amino acids long. V gave up 0 bases and J gave up 5 bases; unmatched junction bases: 10. The CDR3: CSVEDISGGLAETQYF. The DNA of the CDR3 is TGCAGCGTTGAAGATATAAGCGGGGGGCTAGCTGAGACCCAGTACTTC.

This clonotype was counted between two and nine times. This sequence joins TRBV3-1 and TRBJ1-2; D call uncertain. This CDR3 comprises 13 residues. V lost 1 base to trimming and J lost 13 bases, with 16 bases between them. The germline V gene has CDR1 LGHDT and CDR2 YNNKEL (reference sequence). CDR3 sequence (DNA): TGTGCCAGCAGCCAAGTGGCAGGCTCCGTGTGCACCTTC. Translating gives CASSQVAGSVCTF.

This chain uses TRBV12-3 or TRBV12-4 with TRBJ1-2, with 8 positions matching TRBD1. The junction had 9 bases not matched to a gene; V was cut back by 6 bases and J by 6 bases. The CDR3 has 14 amino acids. The CDR3 bases are TGTGCCAGCAGCCTACCGGGACAGGTGAATGGCTACACCTTC. It is translated as CASSLPGQVNGYTF.

This clonotype was recorded only once. The chain joins TRBV10-3 to TRBJ2-3; 9 bases are a match to TRBD2. Germline V gene lookup returns CDR1 ENHRY and CDR2 SYGVKD. The ends lost 2 bases at V and 2 bases at J; junction bases unmatched: 5. There are 16 residues in the CDR3. The CDR3 nucleotides are TGTGCCATCAGTGAGCCGGGACTAGCTATCACAGATACGCAGTATTTT. Protein product: CAISEPGLAITDTQYF.

The chain is built from TRBV28 and TRBJ2-7, with D unclear. V was shortened by 5 bases and J by 0 bases, with 11 bases between the two germline ends. Germline V gives CDR1 MDHEN, CDR2 SYDVKM. CDR3 size: 14 residues. The CDR3 DNA follows: TGTGCCAGCAGTGTTGAGTCCTACTCCTACGAGCAGTACTTC. This translates into CASSVESYSYEQYF.

Details on this clonotype: This may be a read error, as it is one base from a much larger clone. J is TRBJ2-5 and V is TRBV9; D could derive from TRBD1 or TRBD2 (5 bases each). CDR1 and CDR2 (germline): SGDLS, YYNGEE. The CDR3 spans 15 residues. Trimming left V 4 bases short and J 1 base short, with 14 bases between. CDR3 DNA: TGTGCCAGCAGCCTAAACATGGGACCCCAAGAGACCCAGTACTTC. The encoded protein is CASSLNMGPQETQYF.